This T cell receptor (beta chain) was found in a study of Graves' ophthalmopathy and Graves' hyperthyroidism. The V and J ends lost 2 bases and 2 bases respectively, with 6 bases between them. The length of the CDR3 is 13 residues. Germline V gene lookup returns CDR1 SGHAT and CDR2 FQNNGV. The sample holds many counts of this clonotype. For repertoire sequencing, the TCR beta CDR3 regions were amplified from RNA transcripts. The workflow started with a first-round RT-PCR run with HTBI primers and then moved on to a second-round multiplex PCR. Each CDR3 protein gets one entry after TCRdb re-called the multiplex PCR reads with MiXCR. Among 200,000 to 250,000 distinct CDR3 sequences listed, approximately 29% were seen once.

V and J are TRBV11-2 and TRBJ1-1; D remains unclear. This receptor was identified in a man aged 45-65 years with Graves' ophthalmopathy. Sequencing was carried out using peripheral blood. CDR3 loop: CASSLRGNTEAFF. Written as DNA, the CDR3 is TGTGCCAGCAGCTTAAGAGGCAACACTGAAGCTTTCTTT.